One sample yielded the 27 T cell receptor beta chains listed below, sequenced in a study of regulatory T cells in long-lasting Graves disease. As for time point: newly diagnosed GD, antithyroid drugs for less than 3 months. From PBMCs, RNA was extracted and then used to make the TCR library. To make TCR beta libraries, researchers used iRepertoire HTBI primers and Arm-PCR of CDR3 regions. TCRdb reanalysed the multiplex PCR reads using MiXCR and keeps one entry per CDR3 protein. The repertoire has about 440,000 distinct CDR3 sequences, about a sixth of them found once; the top ten carry around a tenth. These data were likewise used in another study, on T cells in Graves' hyperthyroidism and ophthalmopathy.

Material: peripheral blood mononuclear cells (PBMCs), obtained at new diagnosis, from a patient treated with antithyroid drugs. These receptors were obtained from a woman in her thirties with Graves disease.

This clonotype was counted at least ten times. This chain uses TRBV28 with TRBJ2-7; 9 bases line up with TRBD1. J was trimmed by 9 bases and V by 3 bases; bases with no gene match: 6. The V gene's germline CDR1 is MDHEN and CDR2 SYDVKM. This CDR3 contains 13 residues. CDR3 in amino acids: CASSFTVDRGQYF. The CDR3 DNA reads TGTGCCAGCAGTTTTACCGTGGACAGGGGGCAGTACTTC.

This clonotype occurred a few times. V and J are TRBV6-1 and TRBJ2-1, with 14 bases aligning to TRBD2. The ends lost 2 bases at V and 10 bases at J; junction bases unmatched: 13. Germline CDR1 reads MNHNS; CDR2 reads SASEGT. The CDR3 length is 18 residues. The CDR3 DNA reads TGTGCCAGCAGTGAAAATTTCTTGGGACTAGCGGGAGTTCGGGAGCAGTTCTTC. Its translation: CASSENFLGLAGVREQFF.

The sample holds many counts of this clonotype. V is TRBV7-2 and J is TRBJ1-6; 9 bases match TRBD1. The CDR3 loop spans 15 amino acids. The J segment lost 6 bases and the V segment lost 3 bases, leaving 3 bases of the junction unmatched. From germline, CDR1 is SGHTA and CDR2 FQGNSA. The CDR3: CASSFGTGLNSPLHF. In DNA, the CDR3 is TGTGCCAGCAGCTTTGGGACAGGGCTTAATTCACCCCTCCACTTT.

This clonotype was detected many times. V and J are TRBV30 and TRBJ1-5; D is undetermined. CDR1 GTSNPN and CDR2 SVGIG come from the germline V gene (reference sequence). The V gene lost 0 bases and the J gene lost 4 bases, with 4 bases spanning the gap. The CDR3 consists of 12 residues. The CDR3 loop reads CAWSVINQPQHF. CDR3 in DNA: TGTGCCTGGAGTGTTATAAATCAGCCCCAGCATTTT.

The sample holds a few counts of this clonotype. A much larger clonotype is one base distant, so this may be a read error. V gene TRBV20-1 combines with J gene TRBJ2-1; D perhaps matches TRBD2 (6 bases). The ends were cut back, 6 bases at V and 8 bases at J, with 20 bases in the middle. Germline V gene sequence: CDR1 DFQATT, CDR2 SNEGSKA (reference sequence). CDR3 length: 14 residues. CDR3 nucleotide sequence: TGCAGTGCCGTAACTATCGGGAGCACACATGAGCAGTTCTTC. This sequence encodes CSAVTIGSTHEQFF.

V gene TRBV6-1 combines with J gene TRBJ2-5; D is possibly TRBD2 (5 bases). Germline CDR1 MNHNS, CDR2 SASEGT. This CDR3 has 14 amino acids. V dropped 8 bases and J dropped 4 bases, with 17 bases sitting between them. The CDR3 reads CASHLGGSGETQYF. The CDR3, as DNA: TGTGCCAGCCATTTAGGTGGGAGTGGAGAGACCCAGTACTTC.

With regard to this clonotype: A much larger clonotype is one base distant, so this may be a read error. V gene TRBV16 combines with J gene TRBJ1-1, with a possible D match to TRBD1 (6 bases). Germline V gene data show CDR1 as KGHSY and CDR2 as FQNENV. The CDR3 has 13 residues. The CDR3 DNA follows: TGTGTGGCCACACGGGGGCGGAACACTGAAGCTTTCTTT. This gives the protein CVATRGRNTEAFF.

In this sample, this clonotype turned up many times. J is TRBJ1-1 and V is TRBV18; D possibly corresponds to TRBD1 (5 bases). V lost 6 bases, J lost 5 bases, and 28 bases lay in between. Germline V gene lookup returns CDR1 KGHSH and CDR2 LQKENI. The CDR3 sequence is 18 residues long. DNA for the CDR3: TGTGCCAGCTCCCCTGTGGTTGTGAGACACAGGAAGGGGACTGAAGCTTTCTTT. Translation gives CASSPVVVRHRKGTEAFF.

This clonotype was counted between two and nine times. This rearrangement joins TRBV24-1 to TRBJ2-5; 11 bases match TRBD2. Germline CDR1 and CDR2: KGHDR and SFDVKD. V lost 10 bases, J lost 2 bases, and 5 bases stayed unmatched. CDR3 size: 14 residues. The CDR3 coding sequence is TGTGCCACGGGAGGGACTAGCGGACAAGAGACCCAGTACTTC. Its protein product is CATGGTSGQETQYF.

This clonotype has ten or more counts. The V and J genes are TRBV7-2 and TRBJ1-3; no clear D. The CDR3 totals 19 residues. With 0 bases removed from V and 11 bases from J, the gap between germline ends came to 29 bases. Germline V gives CDR1 SGHTA, CDR2 FQGNSA. Here the CDR3 DNA reads TGTGCCAGCAGCTTAGCGCAAGGTAACCGCTTTATCGACCCAGAAGCCATATATTTT. Amino acids: CASSLAQGNRFIDPEAIYF.

Notes on this clonotype: Its ends do not fully match the called genes, so a read error is possible. The genes are TRBV6-1 and TRBJ2-5; 11 nucleotides agree with TRBD2. The CDR3 has 16 residues. Germline lookup yields CDR1 MNHNS and CDR2 SASEGT. The CDR3 DNA follows: TGTACCAGCAGGTACACTAGCGGGAGTGCACCGGAGACCCAGTACTTC. Encoded protein: CTSRYTSGSAPETQYF.

This clonotype was seen at least ten times. J is TRBJ2-1 and V is TRBV11-2, with a possible D match to TRBD2 (5 bases). V shed 4 bases and J shed 6 bases, with 19 bases lying between them. The CDR3 is made up of 16 amino acids. Germline values: CDR1 SGHAT, CDR2 FQNNGV. The CDR3, as DNA: TGTGCCAGCAGCTCGAGTGCGGCGGGCCACCTCAATGAGCAGTTCTTC. It is translated as CASSSSAAGHLNEQFF.

This clonotype was counted many times. The V gene is TRBV28, the J gene TRBJ2-3; D is uncertain. Germline-derived CDR1 and CDR2 are MDHEN and SYDVKM. This CDR3 is built from 15 residues. The ends were cut back, 5 bases at V and 1 base at J, with 13 bases in the middle. This chain's CDR3 is CASSRSVTGTDTQYF. CDR3 bases: TGTGCCAGCAGTCGCTCAGTCACCGGCACAGATACGCAGTATTTT.

This clonotype was observed many times. CDR3 sequence: CASGDRGGNTIYF. The CDR3 bases are TGTGCCAGCGGGGACAGGGGTGGAAACACCATATATTTT. The chain carries TRBV2 and TRBJ1-3; TRBD1 aligns across 10 bases. V lost 8 bases, J lost 3 bases, and 1 base stayed unmatched. The CDR3 sequence is 13 residues long. Germline V gene sequence: CDR1 SNHLY, CDR2 FYNNEI.

This clonotype was recorded at least ten times. V is TRBV11-1 and J is TRBJ2-2, with D possibly matching TRBD2 (5 bases). CDR1 and CDR2 from the germline V gene are SGHAT and FQDESV (reference sequence). This CDR3 spans 15 amino acids. V dropped 0 bases and J dropped 5 bases, with 10 bases sitting between them. CDR3 DNA sequence: TGTGCCAGCAGCTTAGCGGGAGTGCGGACCGGGGAGCTGTTTTTT. Translated, it gives CASSLAGVRTGELFF.

In this sample, this clonotype turned up many times. The chain carries TRBV20-1 and TRBJ1-1, with D possibly matching TRBD1 (5 bases). The CDR3 has 12 residues. V dropped 7 bases and J dropped 4 bases, with 13 bases sitting between them. Germline lookup yields CDR1 DFQATT and CDR2 SNEGSKA (reference sequence). As DNA, the CDR3 is TGCAGTGTTCAGGGTTCCAGCACTGAAGCTTTCTTT. Its protein is CSVQGSSTEAFF.

This clonotype has just a few counts. The gene calls are TRBV19 and TRBJ2-1; TRBD1 agrees at 9 bases. Germline V gene data show CDR1 as LNHDA and CDR2 as SQIVND (reference sequence). J was trimmed by 7 bases and V by 9 bases; bases with no gene match: 7. The CDR3 is made up of 13 amino acids. The CDR3 protein is CASSIGQGNEQFF. The CDR3 coding sequence is TGTGCCAGCAGCATAGGACAGGGGAATGAGCAGTTCTTC.

This clonotype was recorded many times. The chain has TRBV7-8 and TRBJ2-1, with D possibly being TRBD2 (5 bases). The CDR3 length is 15 residues. CDR1 is SGHVS, CDR2 FQNEAQ, per germline. The V end was cut by 3 bases, the J end by 4 bases, with 13 bases between. CDR3 region: CASSFNSGPYNEQFF. DNA for the CDR3: TGTGCCAGCAGCTTTAACAGCGGACCGTACAATGAGCAGTTCTTC.

The chain joins TRBV5-4 to TRBJ1-6, with D tentatively TRBD1 (5 bases). Germline CDR1 and CDR2: SGHNT and YYREEE (reference sequence). The V end lost 6 bases, the J end lost 6 bases, and 16 bases lay between the germline ends. There are 15 residues in the CDR3. The CDR3 DNA reads as TGTGCCAGCAAGCCCCGGGACGGCTTTAATTCACCCCTCCACTTT. It codes for CASKPRDGFNSPLHF.

This clonotype was observed many times. The CDR3 nucleotides are TGCAGCGTGAAAGCCCGACTAGCGGCCCTTAATGAGCAGTTCTTC. Protein: CSVKARLAALNEQFF. The V gene is TRBV29-1, the J gene TRBJ2-1, with TRBD2 matching over 9 bases. V lost 6 bases and J lost 7; bases outside the gene matches: 13. The CDR3 spans 15 residues. From germline, CDR1 is SQVTM and CDR2 ANQGSEA.

This clonotype has a count of ten or more. This chain joins TRBV30 and TRBJ2-5; TRBD1 agrees at 8 bases. The CDR3 extends over 13 amino acids. CDR1 and CDR2 (germline): GTSNPN, SVGIG (reference sequence). V dropped 4 bases and J dropped 5; count of bases not matched to a gene: 6. CDR3: CAWTNRGLETQYF. As DNA, the CDR3 is TGTGCCTGGACCAACAGGGGGTTGGAGACCCAGTACTTC.

This clonotype was picked up many times. The V call is TRBV3-1, the J call TRBJ1-2; unclear D gene. CDR3 length: 13 amino acids. Germline V gene lookup returns CDR1 LGHDT and CDR2 YNNKEL (reference sequence). V shed 0 bases and J shed 4 bases, with 6 bases lying between them. The CDR3 region is CASSQETGYGYTF. In DNA form, the CDR3 reads TGTGCCAGCAGCCAAGAAACGGGCTATGGCTACACCTTC.

Ten or more counts support this clonotype. This chain's CDR3 is CASGPGNPIYNEQFF. For the CDR3, the DNA is TGTGCCAGCGGGCCGGGGAATCCGATCTACAATGAGCAGTTCTTC. The V gene is TRBV7-9, the J gene TRBJ2-1; possible D gene TRBD2, 5 bases. V was cut by 8 bases and J by 3 bases, with 17 bases left in between. The V gene's germline CDR1 is SEHNR and CDR2 FQNEAQ (reference sequence). The CDR3 consists of 15 residues.

The chain has TRBV4-1 and TRBJ2-2; TRBD2 is a possible D gene (5 bases). Between the trimmed V and J ends, which lost 2 bases and 2 bases, there was a span of 9 bases. The germline V gene encodes CDR1 MGHRA and CDR2 YSYEKL. The CDR3 totals 15 residues. For the CDR3, the DNA is TGCGCCAGCAGCCAATTGGAGGCTAACACCGGGGAGCTGTTTTTT. It codes for CASSQLEANTGELFF.

This clonotype was picked up a small number of times. This chain connects TRBV15 to TRBJ2-3, with 12 bases lining up with TRBD1. CDR1 and CDR2 (germline): LNHNV, YYDKDF (reference sequence). With 2 bases clipped from V and 2 bases from J, the junction kept 14 bases outside the gene matches. This CDR3 is built from 20 residues. As DNA, the CDR3 is TGTGCCACCAGCAGATCTCTTCCCGGGACAGGGGGCATTTACACAGATACGCAGTATTTT. Amino acids: CATSRSLPGTGGIYTDTQYF.

This clonotype showed up many times. The CDR3 protein is CASSRRGTGVPDEQYF. In DNA form, the CDR3 reads TGTGCCAGCAGTCGCCGAGGGACAGGCGTACCGGACGAGCAGTACTTC. V and J are TRBV6-2 or TRBV6-3 and TRBJ2-7; TRBD1 matches at 8 bases. Germline values: CDR1 MNHEY, CDR2 SVGEGT. The CDR3 sequence is 16 residues long. Losses at the gene ends were 5 bases for V and 5 bases for J; bases not matched to a gene: 14.

This clonotype was seen at least ten times. This chain links TRBV5-1 with TRBJ2-7, with D unresolved. The CDR3 has 13 residues. V lost 2 bases and J lost 2, with 8 bases in between. Per the germline V gene, CDR1 is SGHRS and CDR2 is YFSETQ. For the CDR3, the DNA is TGCGCCAGCAGCTTCGACCCTACCTACGAGCAGTACTTC. Translated, it gives CASSFDPTYEQYF.